A selection of T cell receptor beta chains follows, all from one sample in a study of T cell responses to AZD1222 COVID-19 vaccine. Assay: immunoSEQ multiplex PCR; the TCRdb copy retains only in-frame clones and omits some. The data show approximately 100,000 clones, with roughly 91% seen just once and around 3.9% held by the top ten. The specimen comprised peripheral blood, sampled on day 0 of AZD1222 vaccination. The origin of the receptors is an adult in good health. Each CDR3 is given with its conserved first and last residue. Each record gives: V gene, clone size, CDR3 protein. Clone sizes are given selectively: once, few, many, or a class where the clone is expanded.

>TRBV19|NA
CASRAGLASDTQYF
>TRBV9|few
CASSVDGEPYEQYF
>TRBV4-1|NA
CASSQLGGHTEAFF
>TRBV4-1|NA
CASSQGITGTHEQYF
>TRBV2|NA
CASSSEGLGTGELFF
>TRBV12-5|NA
CASGLGQGVGQPQHF
>TRBV4-3|NA
CASTIQGVGTEAFF
>TRBV4-1|NA
CASSQESWTVENTEAFF
>TRBV18|NA
CASSPGRQGSTQYF
>TRBV15|NA
CATSPRAGSQPQHF
>TRBV7-2|once
CASRPPGSIQETQYF
>TRBV11-2|NA
CASSSSLVSNQPQHF
>TRBV29-1|NA
CSGAPPGDSNQPQHF
>TRBV7-9|NA
CASSLASGGAKTQYF
>TRBV27|NA
CASTFSGGGDTQYF
>TRBV19|NA
CASSIKGFDEQFF
>TRBV3-1/TRBV3-2|NA
CASRLQGNTEAFF
>TRBV7-2|NA
CASRGLRDLFGYTF
>TRBV30|few
CAWSAQGPGKLFF
>TRBV7-9|NA
CASSLSGNEKLFF
>TRBV7-2|NA
CASSLEGHGTITF
>TRBV7-3|few
CASSLGGGLFNEQFF